This T cell receptor (beta chain) was sequenced during a study of blood T cell repertoires in COVID-19 (dated by TCRdb to the early 2020s). About the full investigation: Collaborator samples came from the United States, Italy and Spain and covered acute and convalescent phases of COVID-19. The material from the prospective study consisted of cDNA or gDNA derived from T cells, B-cell-depleted T cells, or PBMCs. Deeply sampled blood TCRbeta repertoires from subjects exposed to, actively infected with, or recovered from COVID-19 were included in the dataset. The repertoires were made available in a free public database intended to serve as a resource for research on the immune response to SARS-CoV-2. Samples came from the ongoing ImmuneRACE study (first 160 participants) plus 1,254 subjects from 6 global collaborators. Sample metadata almost always included a de-identified subject ID, COVID-19 status, age in years and sex. Where available, HLA class I and class II types were taken from metadata supplied by the sample provider and were not determined by assay-based typing.

Comment on this clone: Its target antigen remains unknown. Base qualities are not at hand, and no much larger clone is one base apart.

What the authors observed across the whole study: The amount of clinical and demographic metadata varied by source and participant and was provided uncurated.

V is reduced by 0 bases and J by 4 bases, leaving a spacing of 10 bases between them. The CDR3, cysteine through phenylalanine, is 14 amino acids long. The entry retains the CDR3 DNA only, 42 bases that are in frame from base 1. The germline V gene (reference sequence) supplies CDR1 SGHNT and CDR2 YYREEE. Collaborating institutions collected whole blood in K2EDTA tubes following their own protocols. Collaborator samples were shipped for TCRbeta analysis as frozen whole blood, isolated PBMCs, or DNA extracted from either sample type. TCRbeta CDR3 regions were amplified from genomic DNA using the immunoSEQ Assay, a bias-controlled multiplex PCR. The authors' pipeline ran thus. Nucleated cell counts per sample were estimated from amplification of reference gene primers within the assay. To quantify the absolute abundance of each unique TCRbeta CDR3 rearrangement, sequence reads were collapsed and filtered. For each sample, productive Simpson clonality was calculated by taking the square root of Simpson's diversity index across productive rearrangements. Sourced from immuneACCESS, this table was stored by TCRdb with only in-frame sequences that have V and J called. A share of the clones is absent; for the studies checked, an unresolved V gene accounts for under half, and the remainder has no known explanation. The D gene and trimming were derived from the DNA, and the V and J assignments and clone size from that table. The sample table shows tens of thousands of clones, and more than 80% are seen once. The top ten hold about a sixth of the sample.

The sequence derives from a man of 80 years or more with acute or convalescent COVID-19. The sequenced sample was peripheral blood. Rearrangement joined TRBV5-4 to TRBJ2-5; TRBD1 is a weak D gene call, 5 bases matching. The base sequence is TGTGCCAGCAGCTTGGAGGGGCCGGGAGAGACCCAGTACTTC. It translates to CASSLEGPGETQYF.